The clone carrying this T cell receptor (beta chain) has only one observation. What it binds is unknown. These data belong to a study of T cell responses to AZD1222 COVID-19 vaccine. Study conclusions and caveats: Unmutated regions of variants are reportedly targeted by nearly half of spike-specific TCRs. Vaccine-associated CD4 TCRs ranged over spike, dominating at 160-218 and 743-854.

The CDR3 consists of 16 residues. Germline loops: CDR1 LGHNA, CDR2 YNFKEQ. Unmatched junction bases numbered 6, after V lost 0 bases and J lost 7 bases. Some clones are missing from TCRdb's copy, which holds only in-frame ones; the method was immunoSEQ multiplex PCR. The data contain about 150,000 clones, about 90% of them singletons. The sequencing used peripheral blood, collected on day 0 of MenACWY control vaccination. The chain has TRBV4-2 and TRBJ1-6; 7 bases agree with TRBD1. This TCR was sampled from an adult in good health. The CDR3 here is CASSQETGVRNSPLHF. The CDR3 nucleotides read TGTGCCAGCAGCCAAGAAACAGGGGTTAGGAATTCACCCCTCCACTTT.